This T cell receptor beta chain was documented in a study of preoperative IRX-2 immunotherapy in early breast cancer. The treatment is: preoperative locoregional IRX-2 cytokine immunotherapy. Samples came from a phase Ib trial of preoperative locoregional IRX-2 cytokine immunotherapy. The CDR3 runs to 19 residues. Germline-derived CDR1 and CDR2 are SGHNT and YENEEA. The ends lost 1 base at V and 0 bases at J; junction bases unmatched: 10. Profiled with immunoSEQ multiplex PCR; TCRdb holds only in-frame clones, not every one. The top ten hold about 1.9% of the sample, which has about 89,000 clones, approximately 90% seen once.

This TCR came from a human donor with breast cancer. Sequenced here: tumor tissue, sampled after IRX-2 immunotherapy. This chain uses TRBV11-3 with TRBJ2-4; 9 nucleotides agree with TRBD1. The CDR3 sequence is CASSLVGGQGKLAKNIQYF. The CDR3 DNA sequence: TGTGCCAGCAGCTTAGTCGGGGGACAGGGAAAACTAGCCAAAAACATTCAGTACTTC.